This T cell receptor beta chain was sequenced for a study of cytomegalovirus exposure and HLA in healthy donors. Points from the study as a whole: Rarity held for most TCR sequences, but there were some public TCRs that occurred in many donors.

V was pared by 6 bases and J by 6 bases, with 10 bases of the junction left unmatched. Germline V gives CDR1 SNHLY, CDR2 FYNNEI. The CDR3 has 14 residues. Note on this clone: Its cognate antigen is unknown.

The PCR made use of 60 Vbeta and 13 Jbeta primers. Clones were read by immunoSEQ multiplex PCR, and TCRdb kept only the in-frame ones, dropping some. Among 200,000 to 250,000 clones listed, over 65% were seen once. The chain carries TRBV2 and TRBJ2-7; TRBD2 agrees at 8 bases. The sample comprised PBMCs. The TCR was taken from a woman aged 60-75 years in good health and CMV-seropositive. CDR3 sequence reads: CASRRLATVGEQYF. In DNA form, the CDR3 reads TGTGCCAGCAGGCGACTAGCGACAGTGGGCGAGCAGTACTTC. Drawing the rest from reference TRBV2 and TRBJ2-7, the complete variable domain is EPEVTQTPSHQVTQMGQEVILRCVPISNHLYFYWYRQILGQKVEFLVSFYNNEISEKSEIFDDQFSVERPDGSNFTLKIRSTKLEDSAMYFCASRRLATVGEQYFGPGTRLTVT.